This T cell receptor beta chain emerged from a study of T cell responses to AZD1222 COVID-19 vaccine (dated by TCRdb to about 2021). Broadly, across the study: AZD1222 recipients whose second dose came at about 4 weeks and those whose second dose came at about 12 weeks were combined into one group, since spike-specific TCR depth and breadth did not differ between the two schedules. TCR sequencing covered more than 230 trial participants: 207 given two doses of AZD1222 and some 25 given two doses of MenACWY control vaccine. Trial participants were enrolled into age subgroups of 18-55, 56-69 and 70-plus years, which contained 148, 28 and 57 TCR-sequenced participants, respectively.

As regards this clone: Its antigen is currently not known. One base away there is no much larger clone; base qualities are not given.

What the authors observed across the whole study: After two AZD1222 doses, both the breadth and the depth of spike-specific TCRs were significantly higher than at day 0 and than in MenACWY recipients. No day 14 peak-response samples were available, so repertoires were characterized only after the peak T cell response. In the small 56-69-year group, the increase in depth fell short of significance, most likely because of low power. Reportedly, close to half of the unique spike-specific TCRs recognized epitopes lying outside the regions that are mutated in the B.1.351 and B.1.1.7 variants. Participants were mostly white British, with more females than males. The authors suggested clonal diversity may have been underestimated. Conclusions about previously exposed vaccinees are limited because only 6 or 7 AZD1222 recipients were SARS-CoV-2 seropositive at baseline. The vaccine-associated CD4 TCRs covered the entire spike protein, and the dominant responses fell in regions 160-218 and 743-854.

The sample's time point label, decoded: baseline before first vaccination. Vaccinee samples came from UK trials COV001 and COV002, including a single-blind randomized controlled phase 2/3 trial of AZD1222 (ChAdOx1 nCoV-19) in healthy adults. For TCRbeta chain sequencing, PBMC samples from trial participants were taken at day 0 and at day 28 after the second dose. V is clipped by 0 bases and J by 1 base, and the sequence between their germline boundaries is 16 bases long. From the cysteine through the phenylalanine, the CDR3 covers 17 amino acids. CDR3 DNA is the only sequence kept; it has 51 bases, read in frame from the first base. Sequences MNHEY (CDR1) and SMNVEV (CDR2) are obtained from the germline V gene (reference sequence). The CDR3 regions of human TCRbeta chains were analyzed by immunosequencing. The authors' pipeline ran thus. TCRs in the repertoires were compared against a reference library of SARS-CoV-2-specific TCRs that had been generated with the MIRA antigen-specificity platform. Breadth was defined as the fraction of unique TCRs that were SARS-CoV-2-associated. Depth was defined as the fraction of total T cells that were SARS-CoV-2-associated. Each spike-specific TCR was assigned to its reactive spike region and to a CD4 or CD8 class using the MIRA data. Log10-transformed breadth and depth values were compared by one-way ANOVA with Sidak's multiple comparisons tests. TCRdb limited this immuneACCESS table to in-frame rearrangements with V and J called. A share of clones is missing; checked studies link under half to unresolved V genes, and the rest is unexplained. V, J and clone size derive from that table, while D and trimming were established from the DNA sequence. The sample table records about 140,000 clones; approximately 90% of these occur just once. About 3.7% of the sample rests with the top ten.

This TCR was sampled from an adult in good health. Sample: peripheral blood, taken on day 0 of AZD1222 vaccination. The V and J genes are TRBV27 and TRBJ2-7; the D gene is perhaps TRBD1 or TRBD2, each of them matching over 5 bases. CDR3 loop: CASSLSPGLVGSYEQYF. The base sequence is TGTGCCAGCAGTTTATCTCCGGGGCTAGTTGGGTCCTACGAGCAGTACTTC.